The 10 T cell receptor beta chains reported below all come from one sample, sequenced in a study of CD8 T cells in ankylosing spondylitis. TCRdb ran MiXCR on the 5' RACE reads and lists one entry per CDR3 protein. The sample has a few hundred thousand distinct CDR3 sequences; roughly 12% are singletons. Sample: blood, either unsorted or a sorted T cell fraction (not recorded which). These receptors all come from a female donor with ankylosing spondylitis or in good health (not recorded which).

This clonotype has more than one count but fewer than ten. The CDR3, as DNA: TGCGCCAGCAGCCAGACCGGGACTAGCGGGGGAAGGAGGTACAATGAGCAGTTCTTC. Protein sequence: CASSQTGTSGGRRYNEQFF. The chain is built from TRBV4-3 and TRBJ2-1, with 14 bases lining up with TRBD2. This CDR3 is 19 amino acids long. J gave up 4 bases and V 3 bases, and 11 bases lay outside the gene matches. Germline V gene sequence: CDR1 LGHNA, CDR2 YSLEER.

This clonotype was seen repeatedly, ten times or more. The V and J genes are TRBV27 and TRBJ2-7; tentatively, D is TRBD2 (5 bases). V was cut by 5 bases and J by 0 bases, with 17 bases left in between. CDR3 length: 16 residues. Per the germline V gene, CDR1 is MNHEY and CDR2 is SMNVEV (reference sequence). DNA of the CDR3: TGTGCCAGCAGTCACGCGGGTAGCATTCTCTCCTACGAGCAGTACTTC. Protein product: CASSHAGSILSYEQYF.

This clonotype was counted ten times or more. The chain joins TRBV20-1 to TRBJ2-2, with D unresolved. The length of the CDR3 is 15 residues. V gave up 3 bases and J gave up 1 base, with 12 bases separating them. The germline V gene has CDR1 DFQATT and CDR2 SNEGSKA (reference sequence). The CDR3 region has the DNA TGCAGTGCTAGCCCCGGTCAGGTGAACACCGGGGAGCTGTTTTTT. It translates to CSASPGQVNTGELFF.

V and J are TRBV3-1 and TRBJ2-1; weak D call: TRBD1 (6 bases). Between the trimmed V and J ends, which lost 2 bases and 9 bases, there was a span of 14 bases. The length of the CDR3 is 14 residues. Germline loops: CDR1 LGHDT, CDR2 YNNKEL (reference sequence). For the CDR3, the DNA is TGTGCCAGCAGCCAACTAGAGGGGGTGGGTGAGCAGTTCTTC. Residues: CASSQLEGVGEQFF.

This clonotype was recorded once. A much more abundant neighbour one base away suggests this may be a read error. The chain has TRBV10-3 and TRBJ2-3, with D maybe TRBD2 (6 bases). This CDR3 is built from 18 residues. Trimming cost V 5 bases and J 7 bases, with 28 bases left between them. The germline V gene encodes CDR1 ENHRY and CDR2 SYGVKD. The CDR3 DNA follows: TGTGCCATCAGTCCCTTGGTGGTGATGACGGGAGTTCGAAATACGCAGTATTTT. Translated: CAISPLVVMTGVRNTQYF.

Ten or more counts support this clonotype. In nucleotides, the CDR3 is TGCAGCGTTGAGACAGGGAGGGATCAGCCCCAGCATTTT. This sequence encodes CSVETGRDQPQHF. This chain joins TRBV29-1 and TRBJ1-5; 7 nucleotides agree with TRBD1. The CDR3 totals 13 residues. Germline lookup yields CDR1 SQVTM and CDR2 ANQGSEA. The V segment lost 3 bases and the J segment 5 bases; nucleotides outside the gene matches: 4.

This clonotype was observed many times. V and J are TRBV20-1 and TRBJ2-3, with 8 bases fitting TRBD1. The CDR3 length is 15 residues. Trimming at V came to 6 bases and at J to 14 bases, leaving 22 bases not matched to a gene. The germline gives CDR1 DFQATT, CDR2 SNEGSKA (reference sequence). CDR3 in DNA: TGCAGTGCCTCAGGACAGGGCGGAAGGGAGGTCAAAGGGTATTTT. This codes for CSASGQGGREVKGYF.

This clonotype was counted many times. This chain connects TRBV7-2 to TRBJ2-7; D possibly uses TRBD1 or TRBD2 (5 bases each). Trimming removed 3 bases from V and 2 bases from J, with 14 bases in between. The CDR3 runs to 15 residues. Germline CDR1 SGHTA, CDR2 FQGNSA. CDR3 residues: CASSFRDGLPYEQYF. The CDR3 nucleotides read TGTGCCAGCAGCTTCCGGGACGGACTCCCCTACGAGCAGTACTTC.

There are many counts of this clonotype. The chain recombines TRBV20-1 with TRBJ2-7, with TRBD2 matching over 8 bases. Germline V gene data show CDR1 as DFQATT and CDR2 as SNEGSKA (reference sequence). The CDR3 extends over 15 amino acids. Trimming cost V 4 bases and J 0 bases; bases outside gene matches: 8. CDR3 sequence (DNA): TGCAGTGCTACCAATAGCGGGAAAAGCTCCTACGAGCAGTACTTC. Translation gives CSATNSGKSSYEQYF.

This clonotype was picked up many times. The chain joins TRBV15 to TRBJ2-3; D is unresolved. Deletions cut 0 bases from V and 1 base from J, with 8 bases between. Germline loops: CDR1 LNHNV, CDR2 YYDKDF (reference sequence). This CDR3 contains 15 residues. The CDR3: CATSRERGRTDTQYF. For the CDR3, the DNA is TGTGCCACCAGCAGAGAAAGAGGACGCACAGATACGCAGTATTTT.